This T cell receptor beta chain was recorded in a study of shared clonotypes between healthy human individuals. Turning to the study itself: CD4 naive and memory got three plates each, CD8 naive two, CD8 memory one.

The V and J ends lost 4 bases and 4 bases respectively, with 17 bases between them. This CDR3 is built from 15 residues. Germline V gene lookup returns CDR1 SGHNT and CDR2 YYREEE (reference sequence). A CD45RA-negative memory subset and a CD45RA+ naive subset were separated from the CD4+ cells. TCRdb keeps only in-frame clones here, not all; method: immunoSEQ multiplex PCR. The data contain some 2,500,000 clones, 93% of them singletons. In the case of this clone: Its specificity is unknown.

General study results and limits: Shared clonotypes across all four donors exceeded non-shared ones in generation probability.

Material for sequencing was naive CD4+ T cells from PBMCs. Stated subset: CD45RA+ positively selected. The chain joins TRBV5-4 to TRBJ1-1; D is undetermined. The sequence derives from a man younger than 30 in good health. Some clones in this sample may be carry-over from other donors' samples. CDR3 sequence reads: CASSVTRARGTEAFF. Here the CDR3 DNA reads TGTGCCAGCAGCGTAACCCGGGCACGAGGCACTGAAGCTTTCTTT.